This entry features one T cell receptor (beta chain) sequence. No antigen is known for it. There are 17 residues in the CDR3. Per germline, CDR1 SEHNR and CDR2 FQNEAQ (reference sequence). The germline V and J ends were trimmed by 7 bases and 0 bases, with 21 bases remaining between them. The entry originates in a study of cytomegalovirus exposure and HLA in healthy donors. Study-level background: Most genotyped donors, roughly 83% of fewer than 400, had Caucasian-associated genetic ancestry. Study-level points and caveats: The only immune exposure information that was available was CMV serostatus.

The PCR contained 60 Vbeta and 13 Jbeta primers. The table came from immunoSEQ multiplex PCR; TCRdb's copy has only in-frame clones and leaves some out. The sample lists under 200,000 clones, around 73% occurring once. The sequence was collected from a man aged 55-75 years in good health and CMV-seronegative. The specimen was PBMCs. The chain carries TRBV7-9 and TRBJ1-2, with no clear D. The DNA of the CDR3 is TGTGCCAGCACCGAGGCGTGGCAGAAAAAAGCTAACTATGGCTACACCTTC. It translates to CASTEAWQKKANYGYTF.